These T cell receptor beta chains were read from a single sample in a study of shared clonotypes between healthy human individuals. The data were produced by immunoSEQ multiplex PCR, yet TCRdb's version contains in-frame clones alone and is incomplete. The sample lists 450,000 to 600,000 clones; 65% to 80% were seen once. Sample: PBMCs. These receptors were taken from a middle-aged woman in good health. Some clones in this sample may be carry-over from other donors' samples. Both conserved end residues are part of each CDR3.

CSAVSQGGETQYF	TRBV29-1
CASSVDRESNEKLFF	TRBV9
CASSEIFEKLFF	TRBV6-1
CASSISGDEKLFF	TRBV19
CASSSTWTGINQPQHF	TRBV28
CASSLLAGVPGEQFF	TRBV2
CASSPTAGIQYF	TRBV27
CASMTGFGGYTF	TRBV28
CASSLGTGTFNTIYF	TRBV11-2
CATSRGEGTDEKLFF	TRBV15
CASSLGLYNEQFF	TRBV14
CASSSASGMNTEAFF	TRBV5-1
CASSLGGSSTDTQYF	TRBV27
CASIAGGPYNEQFF	TRBV7-8
CASSLGGTSGRSYNEQFF	TRBV11-2
CAASRGGTQETQYF	TRBV5-1
CASSLTTRYGYTF	TRBV28
CASSPGGDRGRYEQYF	TRBV7-9
CASSLGTVTDTQYF	TRBV4-2
CASSLTGATGELFF	TRBV5-1
CASSLESRGSPSNQPQHF	TRBV11-3
CASSLALGTGNDGYTF	TRBV7-9
CASSTGTSPQPQHF	TRBV28
CASSPRGGETQYF	TRBV18
CASSLSFSRLLYEQYF	TRBV28
CASRQLGWETQYF	TRBV27
CASSFLGTSGRASGDTQYF	TRBV5-1
CASSSPGNTEAFF	TRBV7-9
CASSLKGRSYEQYF	TRBV28